This T cell receptor (beta chain) stems from a study of Ad26.COV2.S vaccination and SARS-CoV-2 variants. Regarding the study as a whole: It was vaccine recipients, not placebo recipients, who had the higher spike-specific TCR breadth.

V lost 3 bases to trimming and J lost 5 bases, with 8 bases between them. The CDR3 is 13 residues long. Germline loops: CDR1 ENHRY, CDR2 SYGVKD. Assay: immunoSEQ multiplex PCR; the TCRdb copy retains only in-frame clones and omits some. Of about 440,000 clones listed, 80% to 95% are singletons. As to this clone: Its cognate antigen is unknown.

Treatment of the sample: over 15 received Ad26.COV2.S at low or high dose, single or two shots; about 5 received placebo; per-sample allocation not given. Sampling was performed 63 days after the first vaccine or placebo injection. Expression of Wuhan-strain SARS-CoV-2 spike came from the Ad26 vector that formed the vaccine. The rearrangement uses TRBV10-3 and TRBJ2-1; no clear D gene. Sequenced here: peripheral blood, sampled in a trial of Ad26.COV2.S vaccine versus placebo. The receptor's source is a person between 18 and 65 years old who received the Ad26.COV2.S COVID-19 vaccine or a placebo. The CDR3 sequence: CAISEEGNNEQFF. In DNA form, the CDR3 reads TGTGCCATCAGTGAAGAAGGGAACAATGAGCAGTTCTTC.